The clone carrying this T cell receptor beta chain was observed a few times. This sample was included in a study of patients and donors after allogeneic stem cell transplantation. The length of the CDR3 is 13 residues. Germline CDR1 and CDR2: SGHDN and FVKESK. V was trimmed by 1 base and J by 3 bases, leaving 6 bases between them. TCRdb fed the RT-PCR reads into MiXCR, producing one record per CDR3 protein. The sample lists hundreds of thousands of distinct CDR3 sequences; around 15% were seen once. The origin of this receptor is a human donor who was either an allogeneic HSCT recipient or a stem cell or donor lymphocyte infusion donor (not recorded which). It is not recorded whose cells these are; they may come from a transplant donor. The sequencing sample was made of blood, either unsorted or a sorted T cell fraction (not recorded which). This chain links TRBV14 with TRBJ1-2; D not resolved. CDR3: CASSQVEDYGYTF. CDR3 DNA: TGTGCCAGCAGCCAAGTTGAGGACTATGGCTACACCTTC.